This T cell receptor (beta chain) came from a study of graft-versus-host responses after intestinal transplantation. Study outcomes and limitations: Graft-donor T cell macrochimerism in patients accompanied high graft-versus-host to host-versus-graft clonal ratios in allografts. Detection of GvH clones occurred in recipient marrow, and some had their first appearance in ileum or blood.

The germline CDR1 and CDR2 sequences are MNHNS and SASEGT. This CDR3 spans 14 amino acids. Trimming removed 10 bases from V and 1 base from J, with 14 bases in between. Clones were read by immunoSEQ multiplex PCR, and TCRdb kept only the in-frame ones, dropping some. The data hold roughly 110,000 clones, with about 92% observed a single time. On this clone itself: Its antigen is still unknown. In the same sample, other DNA sequences code for this CDR3.

Sample: unstimulated CD8+ T cells sorted from spleen or lymph node cells, taken before transplant. This chain uses TRBV6-1 with TRBJ1-5; D is undetermined. The receptor's source is a human donor who was the organ donor for an intestinal transplant. The CDR3 DNA follows: TGTGCCACCTCGGACTTATACAGCAATCAGCCCCAGCATTTT. It codes for CATSDLYSNQPQHF.